These T cell receptor beta chains were read from a single sample in a study of PD-1 blockade in classical Hodgkin lymphoma. Assay used: immunoSEQ multiplex PCR; TCRdb lists only in-frame clones, some missing. The sample lists more than 10,000 clones; more than 75% were seen once. The sequencing used peripheral blood mononuclear cells (PBMCs), collected before the second cycle of nivolumab. The receptors were gathered from a human donor with classical Hodgkin lymphoma. Both conserved end residues are part of each CDR3. D genes are given only for firm matches. Not all rows give a size; the values are once, few, many and, for expanded clones, a class.

>TRBJ1-2|-|TRBV21-1|once
TGTGCCAGCACGAACGGGTGTCAGAGCTATGGCTACACCTTC
CASTNGCQSYGYTF
>TRBJ2-7|TRBD1|TRBV6-6|once
TGTGCCAGCAGTTACTCGATCAGGGGGCCCTACGAGCAGTACTTC
CASSYSIRGPYEQYF
>TRBJ2-7|TRBD2|TRBV27|-
TGTGCCAGCAGTTGGTTTGGAGCGGGAGGTGAATACGAGCAGTACTTC
CASSWFGAGGEYEQYF
>TRBJ2-2|-|TRBV18|once
TGTGCCAGCTCACCAGGACTGTACACCGGGGAGCTGTTTTTT
CASSPGLYTGELFF
>TRBJ2-7|-|TRBV19|few
TGTGCCAGTAGTACGAGGGAGTGGGGCTACGAGCAGTACTTC
CASSTREWGYEQYF
>TRBJ2-7|-|TRBV4-2|-
TGTGCCAGCAGCCAAGCGACAGACTCCTACGAGCAGTACTTC
CASSQATDSYEQYF
>TRBJ2-7|-|TRBV6-5|medium-sized
TGTGCCAGCAGTTCGGGCACCAGGGACGAGCAGTACTTC
CASSSGTRDEQYF
>TRBJ1-5|-|TRBV19|-
TGTGCCAGTAGTAGGGAGGGGGTGGATCAGCCCCAGCATTTT
CASSREGVDQPQHF
>TRBJ1-6|-|TRBV6-4|-
TGTGCCAGCAGTGCGCAGGGCTATAATTCACCCCTCCACTTT
CASSAQGYNSPLHF
>TRBJ2-5|-|TRBV5-5|-
TGTGCCAGCAGCTCATGGCCGGCAGAGACCCAGTACTTC
CASSSWPAETQYF
>TRBJ2-2|TRBD1|TRBV6-4|-
TGTCTGCCAGCAACTGCAGACAGGGGGAACACCGGGGAGCTGTTTTTT
CLPATADRGNTGELFF
>TRBJ1-5|-|TRBV18|-
TGTGCCAGCTCGCAGGGGAGTTACAATCAGCCCCAGCATTTT
CASSQGSYNQPQHF
>TRBJ2-7|TRBD1|TRBV19|once
TGTGCCAGTAGTATAGTCCAGGGGGCGTACGAGCAGTACTTC
CASSIVQGAYEQYF
>TRBJ1-2|-|TRBV5-1|-
TGCGCCAGCAGCTCTGTTGTTGGCTATGGCTACACCTTC
CASSSVVGYGYTF
>TRBJ2-1|TRBD2|TRBV18|-
TGTGCCAGCTCACCTTCGGGACTAGCGCGTAACTACAATGAGCAGTTCTTC
CASSPSGLARNYNEQFF
>TRBJ1-5|-|TRBV21-1|-
TGTGCCAGCAGCTCCCAATCGTCGGACAGGGATAGAGGCAATCAGCCCCAGCATTTT
CASSSQSSDRDRGNQPQHF
>TRBJ2-7|-|TRBV10-3|once
TGTGCCATCAGTGAGATCTACGAGCAGTACTTC
CAISEIYEQYF
>TRBJ2-7|-|TRBV19|-
TGTGCCAGTAGTATCGGACAGAACTACGAGCAGTACTTC
CASSIGQNYEQYF
>TRBJ2-3|-|TRBV5-1|-
TGCGCCAGCAGCTTCGGACACGGAGACACAGATACGCAGTATTTT
CASSFGHGDTDTQYF
>TRBJ1-1|TRBD1|TRBV29-1|few
TGCAGCGAAGGGGGCAGCCGAGGGTCTGAAGCTTTCTTT
CSEGGSRGSEAFF
>TRBJ1-2|TRBD1|TRBV28|-
TGTGCCAGCAGTTTATGTTCCAGGGGGCGGTGTGGCTACACCTTC
CASSLCSRGRCGYTF
>TRBJ1-6|-|TRBV2|-
TGTGCCAGCAGTGAAGCAGATAGGGTTTCACCCCTCCACTTT
CASSEADRVSPLHF
>TRBJ2-1|TRBD2|TRBV10-3|-
TGTGCCATCAGTGAAGAGTTAACAGGCCCGGGACTAGCGGACAATGAGCAGTTCTTC
CAISEELTGPGLADNEQFF
>TRBJ1-1|-|TRBV2|-
TGTGCCAGCACCGGGCTATTGGGAAACACTGAAGCTTTCTTT
CASTGLLGNTEAFF
>TRBJ2-2|TRBD2|TRBV28|-
TGTGCCAGCAGTTTCGCCTCCGGACTAGGAACGGCCGGGGAGCTGTTTTTT
CASSFASGLGTAGELFF
>TRBJ2-7|TRBD1|TRBV27|-
TGTGCCAGCAGTTTTAATCAGGGGGTCCCAGGGGCAGAAGAGCAGTACTTC
CASSFNQGVPGAEEQYF
>TRBJ2-3|TRBD1|TRBV7-9|-
TGTGCCAGCAGCCTAGGGACAGTAGACACCACAGATACGCAGTATTTT
CASSLGTVDTTDTQYF
>TRBJ1-4|-|TRBV2|-
TGTGCCAGCAGCAAGGGAGCAACTAATGAAAAACTGTTTTTT
CASSKGATNEKLFF
>TRBJ2-3|TRBD2|TRBV7-3|-
TGTGCCAGCAGCACGGGGCCCCACGGGACTAGCGGGGCCTTCACAGATACGCAGTATTTT
CASSTGPHGTSGAFTDTQYF
>TRBJ1-4|-|TRBV28|few
TGTGCCAGCAGTTTTGAGCTAGTCCTACGCGAAAAACTGTTTTTT
CASSFELVLREKLFF
>TRBJ2-7|TRBD1|TRBV2|-
TGTGCCAGCAGTTATACAGGGGGCGAGCAGTACTTC
CASSYTGGEQYF
>TRBJ1-2|-|TRBV7-9|-
TGTGCCAGCAGCTCATATCAGGGGAGCCATGGCTACACCTTC
CASSSYQGSHGYTF
>TRBJ2-3|TRBD2|TRBV19|once
TGTGCCAGTAGTTTGACTAGCGGGAGTGCTGATACGCAGTATTTT
CASSLTSGSADTQYF
>TRBJ1-2|TRBD1|TRBV7-2|-
TGTGCCAGCAGCTATCCGGGACAGGGGCGGTTAGTTTATGGCTACACCTTC
CASSYPGQGRLVYGYTF
>TRBJ1-4|TRBD1|TRBV5-8|-
TGTGCCAGCAGCTGGACAGGGGTTTCAACTAATGAAAAACTGTTTTTT
CASSWTGVSTNEKLFF